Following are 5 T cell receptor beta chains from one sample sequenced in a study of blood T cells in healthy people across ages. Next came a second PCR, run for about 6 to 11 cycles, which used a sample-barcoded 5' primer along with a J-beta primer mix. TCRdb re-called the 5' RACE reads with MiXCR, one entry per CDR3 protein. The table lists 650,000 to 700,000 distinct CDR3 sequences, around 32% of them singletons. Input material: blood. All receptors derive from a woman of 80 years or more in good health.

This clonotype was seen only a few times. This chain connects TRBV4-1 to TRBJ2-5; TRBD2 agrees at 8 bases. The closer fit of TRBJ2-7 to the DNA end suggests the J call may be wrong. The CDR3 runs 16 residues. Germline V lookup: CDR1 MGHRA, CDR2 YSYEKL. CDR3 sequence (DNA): TGCGCCAGCAGCCTCCGAGGACTAGCAAGTCCCTACGAGCAGTACTTC. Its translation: CASSLRGLASPYEQYF.

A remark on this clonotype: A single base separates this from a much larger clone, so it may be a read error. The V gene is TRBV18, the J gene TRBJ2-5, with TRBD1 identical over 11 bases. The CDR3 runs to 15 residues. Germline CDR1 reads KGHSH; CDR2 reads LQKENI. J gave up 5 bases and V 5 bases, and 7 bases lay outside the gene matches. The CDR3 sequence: CASSIRTGGAETQYF. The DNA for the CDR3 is TGTGCCAGCTCAATACGGACAGGGGGCGCCGAGACCCAGTACTTC.

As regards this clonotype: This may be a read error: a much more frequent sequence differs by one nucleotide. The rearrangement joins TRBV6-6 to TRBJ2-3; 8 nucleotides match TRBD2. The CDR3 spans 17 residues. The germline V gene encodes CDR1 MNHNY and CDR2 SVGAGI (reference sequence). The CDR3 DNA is TGTGCCAGCAGTTACTCTAGGCAGGCGGGGGGCACAGGTACGCAGTATTTT. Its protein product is CASSYSRQAGGTGTQYF.

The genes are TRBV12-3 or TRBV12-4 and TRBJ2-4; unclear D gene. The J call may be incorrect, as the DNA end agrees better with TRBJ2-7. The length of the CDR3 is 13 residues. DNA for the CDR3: TGTGCCAGCAGCCGCGACCAGGTCCACGAGCAGTACTTC. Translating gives CASSRDQVHEQYF.

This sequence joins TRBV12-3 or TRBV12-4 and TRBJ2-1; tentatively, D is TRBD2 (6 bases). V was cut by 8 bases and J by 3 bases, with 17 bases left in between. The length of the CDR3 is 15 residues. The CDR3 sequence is CASLRGSSSYNEQFF. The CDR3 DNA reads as TGTGCCAGCCTCCGGGGGTCATCGAGCTACAATGAGCAGTTCTTC.